A selection of T cell receptor beta chains follows, all from one sample in a study of technical replicates of blood from a handful of donors. Repertoires were generated with immunoSEQ multiplex PCR, while TCRdb's copy carries only in-frame clones and drops some. The sample has approximately 73,000 clones; around 90% are singletons. Sequenced: T cells isolated from PBMCs. The receptors come from a human donor in good health. Each CDR3 is given with its conserved first and last residue. The D gene is left open where the match is weak. Clone size, where shown, is once, few, many, or a class for clones that have expanded.

v_call: TRBV7-7; j_call: TRBJ2-2; clone_size: few; d_call: NA; cdr3_aa: CASSGLAGELFF; cdr3_nt: TGTGCCAGCAGCGGACTTGCCGGGGAGCTGTTTTTT
v_call: TRBV5-1; j_call: TRBJ2-3; clone_size: NA; d_call: TRBD2; cdr3_aa: CASRPGTSGMEPSTDTQYF; cdr3_nt: TGCGCCAGCAGACCCGGGACTAGCGGAATGGAGCCTAGCACAGATACGCAGTATTTT
v_call: TRBV9; j_call: TRBJ2-7; clone_size: NA; d_call: NA; cdr3_aa: CASSVTPSAIYEQYF; cdr3_nt: TGTGCCAGCAGCGTGACACCTAGCGCCATTTACGAGCAGTACTTC
v_call: TRBV7-2; j_call: TRBJ2-1; clone_size: NA; d_call: TRBD2; cdr3_aa: CASSPGTSGRGAYNEQFF; cdr3_nt: TGTGCCAGCAGCCCCGGGACTAGCGGGAGAGGGGCCTACAATGAGCAGTTCTTC
v_call: TRBV4-3; j_call: TRBJ1-3; clone_size: NA; d_call: NA; cdr3_aa: CASSEEGRAGEGNTIYF; cdr3_nt: TGCGCCAGCAGCGAAGAGGGGAGGGCGGGTGAGGGAAACACCATATATTTT
v_call: TRBV6-5; j_call: TRBJ2-1; clone_size: NA; d_call: NA; cdr3_aa: CASSYSPVSEQFF; cdr3_nt: TGTGCCAGCAGTTACTCCCCAGTGTCTGAGCAGTTCTTC
v_call: TRBV5-1; j_call: TRBJ2-7; clone_size: NA; d_call: NA; cdr3_aa: CASSLAGLNSYEQYF; cdr3_nt: TGCGCCAGCAGCCTAGCTGGGTTAAACTCCTACGAGCAGTACTTC
v_call: TRBV6-5; j_call: TRBJ2-1; clone_size: NA; d_call: NA; cdr3_aa: CASSSGQSHEQFF; cdr3_nt: TGTGCCAGCAGTTCCGGACAGTCCCATGAGCAGTTCTTC
v_call: TRBV18; j_call: TRBJ1-1; clone_size: NA; d_call: NA; cdr3_aa: CASSPWTNTEAFF; cdr3_nt: TGTGCCAGCTCACCGTGGACAAACACTGAAGCTTTCTTT
v_call: TRBV7-7; j_call: TRBJ2-7; clone_size: NA; d_call: NA; cdr3_aa: CASSLVANLYERQYF; cdr3_nt: TGTGCCAGCAGCTTAGTTGCGAATCTCTACGAGCGGCAGTACTTC
v_call: TRBV10-1; j_call: TRBJ2-5; clone_size: once; d_call: NA; cdr3_aa: CASSSWTGETQYF; cdr3_nt: TGCGCCAGCAGTAGCTGGACGGGGGAGACCCAGTACTTC
v_call: TRBV28; j_call: TRBJ2-7; clone_size: NA; d_call: NA; cdr3_aa: CASLQVRNEQYF; cdr3_nt: TGTGCCAGCCTACAGGTACGGAACGAGCAGTACTTC
v_call: TRBV29-1; j_call: TRBJ1-2; clone_size: NA; d_call: NA; cdr3_aa: CSVKLQGHYGYTF; cdr3_nt: TGCAGCGTTAAACTCCAGGGTCACTATGGCTACACCTTC
v_call: TRBV6-6; j_call: TRBJ1-2; clone_size: NA; d_call: TRBD1; cdr3_aa: CASSRGLNYGYTF; cdr3_nt: TGTGCCAGCAGCAGGGGGCTTAACTATGGCTACACCTTC
v_call: TRBV5-5; j_call: TRBJ1-5; clone_size: NA; d_call: NA; cdr3_aa: CASSLGTNYNQPQHF; cdr3_nt: TGTGCCAGCAGCCTCGGGACAAACTATAATCAGCCCCAGCATTTT
v_call: TRBV19; j_call: TRBJ1-2; clone_size: NA; d_call: NA; cdr3_aa: CASKGLGGYGYGYTF; cdr3_nt: TGTGCCAGTAAGGGGTTGGGGGGGTACGGCTATGGCTACACCTTC
v_call: TRBV14; j_call: TRBJ2-1; clone_size: NA; d_call: TRBD2; cdr3_aa: CASSQNGRAMDEQFF; cdr3_nt: TGTGCCAGCAGCCAAAACGGGAGGGCCATGGATGAGCAGTTCTTC
v_call: TRBV11-2; j_call: TRBJ1-5; clone_size: NA; d_call: TRBD1; cdr3_aa: CASSLDRGLYQPQHF; cdr3_nt: TGTGCCAGCAGCTTAGACAGGGGGCTTTATCAGCCCCAGCATTTT
v_call: TRBV7-9; j_call: TRBJ2-3; clone_size: NA; d_call: NA; cdr3_aa: CASSLNAGRTDTQYF; cdr3_nt: TGTGCCAGCAGCTTAAACGCAGGGAGGACAGATACGCAGTATTTT
v_call: TRBV30; j_call: TRBJ2-1; clone_size: NA; d_call: TRBD2; cdr3_aa: CAWSVIGTGGQFF; cdr3_nt: TGTGCCTGGAGTGTAATCGGAACGGGAGGGCAGTTCTTC
v_call: TRBV2; j_call: TRBJ2-7; clone_size: NA; d_call: TRBD2; cdr3_aa: CASSILAGDGYEQYF; cdr3_nt: TGTGCCAGCAGTATTCTAGCGGGAGATGGCTACGAGCAGTACTTC
v_call: TRBV28; j_call: TRBJ1-1; clone_size: NA; d_call: NA; cdr3_aa: CASSTRGEGDTEAFF; cdr3_nt: TGTGCCAGCAGTACCAGGGGCGAGGGAGACACTGAAGCTTTCTTT
v_call: TRBV5-1; j_call: TRBJ2-1; clone_size: NA; d_call: NA; cdr3_aa: CASGESANEQFF; cdr3_nt: TGCGCCAGCGGGGAGTCCGCCAATGAGCAGTTCTTC
v_call: TRBV28; j_call: TRBJ2-1; clone_size: NA; d_call: TRBD2; cdr3_aa: CASSLLAGDAYNEQFF; cdr3_nt: TGTGCCAGCAGTTTGCTAGCGGGCGATGCCTACAATGAGCAGTTCTTC
v_call: TRBV9; j_call: TRBJ2-7; clone_size: NA; d_call: NA; cdr3_aa: CASSVGWGPYEQYF; cdr3_nt: TGTGCCAGCAGCGTAGGCTGGGGGCCCTACGAGCAGTACTTC
v_call: TRBV6-6; j_call: TRBJ2-7; clone_size: NA; d_call: NA; cdr3_aa: CASSYSPGQLSYEQYF; cdr3_nt: TGTGCCAGCAGTTACTCGCCCGGACAGTTAAGCTACGAGCAGTACTTC
v_call: TRBV9; j_call: TRBJ1-2; clone_size: NA; d_call: TRBD1; cdr3_aa: CASQGGSRMNYGYTF; cdr3_nt: TGTGCCAGCCAGGGGGGCAGTCGGATGAACTATGGCTACACCTTC
v_call: TRBV7-6; j_call: TRBJ2-3; clone_size: NA; d_call: NA; cdr3_aa: CASSLVIPGLVDTQYF; cdr3_nt: TGTGCCAGCAGCTTAGTCATTCCGGGGTTAGTTGATACGCAGTATTTT
v_call: TRBV7-9; j_call: TRBJ1-2; clone_size: NA; d_call: NA; cdr3_aa: CASSLEGQGHRGYGYTF; cdr3_nt: TGTGCCAGCAGCTTAGAAGGTCAGGGGCATAGGGGTTATGGCTACACCTTC
v_call: TRBV7-3; j_call: TRBJ2-7; clone_size: once; d_call: TRBD2; cdr3_aa: CASSIVAGDKYEQYF; cdr3_nt: TGTGCCAGCAGCATCGTAGCGGGAGATAAGTACGAGCAGTACTTC
v_call: TRBV4-2; j_call: TRBJ2-7; clone_size: NA; d_call: NA; cdr3_aa: CASSQERGPSYEQYF; cdr3_nt: TGTGCCAGCAGCCAAGAACGTGGCCCCTCCTACGAGCAGTACTTC
v_call: TRBV7-9; j_call: TRBJ2-1; clone_size: once; d_call: NA; cdr3_aa: CASSYQDNEQFF; cdr3_nt: TGTGCCAGCAGCTATCAGGACAATGAGCAGTTCTTC
v_call: TRBV5-4; j_call: TRBJ2-3; clone_size: NA; d_call: NA; cdr3_aa: CASSLGESDTDTQYF; cdr3_nt: TGTGCCAGCAGCTTGGGCGAGAGCGACACAGATACGCAGTATTTT
v_call: TRBV9; j_call: TRBJ2-2; clone_size: NA; d_call: TRBD1; cdr3_aa: CASSALQGATGELFF; cdr3_nt: TGTGCCAGCAGCGCCCTACAGGGGGCAACCGGGGAGCTGTTTTTT
v_call: TRBV7-9; j_call: TRBJ1-1; clone_size: NA; d_call: NA; cdr3_aa: CASSPAGGWEFSEAFF; cdr3_nt: TGTGCCAGCAGCCCGGCGGGGGGTTGGGAATTTTCTGAAGCTTTCTTT
v_call: TRBV6-6; j_call: TRBJ2-5; clone_size: NA; d_call: NA; cdr3_aa: CASSYRGGEETQYF; cdr3_nt: TGTGCCAGCAGTTACAGGGGCGGGGAAGAGACCCAGTACTTC
v_call: TRBV4-2; j_call: TRBJ2-7; clone_size: NA; d_call: TRBD1; cdr3_aa: CASSQEDRANEQYF; cdr3_nt: TGTGCCAGCAGCCAAGAGGACAGGGCCAACGAGCAGTACTTC
v_call: TRBV27; j_call: TRBJ2-3; clone_size: NA; d_call: TRBD2; cdr3_aa: CASSLQAGGKLFGSDTQYF; cdr3_nt: TGTGCCAGCAGTTTACAGGCGGGAGGAAAGCTTTTTGGGTCAGATACGCAGTATTTT
v_call: TRBV9; j_call: TRBJ2-2; clone_size: NA; d_call: NA; cdr3_aa: CASRGQPGELFF; cdr3_nt: TGTGCCAGCAGAGGACAGCCCGGGGAGCTGTTTTTT
v_call: TRBV6-6; j_call: TRBJ2-1; clone_size: NA; d_call: NA; cdr3_aa: CASSPTPGNEQFF; cdr3_nt: TGTGCCAGCAGTCCGACACCAGGCAATGAGCAGTTCTTC
v_call: TRBV9; j_call: TRBJ2-2; clone_size: NA; d_call: TRBD2; cdr3_aa: CASSVDPGGRTGELFF; cdr3_nt: TGTGCCAGCAGCGTAGATCCGGGAGGACGAACCGGGGAGCTGTTTTTT
v_call: TRBV25-1; j_call: TRBJ1-4; clone_size: once; d_call: NA; cdr3_aa: CASSESYKLFF; cdr3_nt: TGTGCCAGCAGTGAATCTTATAAACTGTTTTTT
v_call: TRBV5-6; j_call: TRBJ2-5; clone_size: NA; d_call: TRBD1; cdr3_aa: CASSGPGQGRGGETQYF; cdr3_nt: TGTGCCAGCAGCGGACCGGGACAGGGGAGGGGTGGAGAGACCCAGTACTTC
v_call: TRBV4-3; j_call: TRBJ2-3; clone_size: NA; d_call: TRBD2; cdr3_aa: CASSQDLLLAGVPDTQYF; cdr3_nt: TGCGCCAGCAGCCAAGATCTGCTCCTAGCGGGAGTCCCAGATACGCAGTATTTT
v_call: TRBV7-9; j_call: TRBJ1-5; clone_size: NA; d_call: NA; cdr3_aa: CASSLGLDQPQHF; cdr3_nt: TGTGCCAGCAGCTTAGGGCTGGATCAGCCCCAGCATTTT
v_call: TRBV1; j_call: TRBJ2-1; clone_size: NA; d_call: NA; cdr3_aa: CTSSHLAGLSYNEQFF; cdr3_nt: TGCACCAGCAGCCATCTAGCGGGGCTCTCCTACAATGAGCAGTTCTTC
v_call: TRBV27; j_call: TRBJ2-2; clone_size: NA; d_call: NA; cdr3_aa: CASSLGAGFSGELFF; cdr3_nt: TGTGCCAGCAGTTTAGGTGCAGGGTTCTCCGGGGAGCTGTTTTTT
v_call: TRBV10-3; j_call: TRBJ1-5; clone_size: NA; d_call: NA; cdr3_aa: CAISEGRGVQPQHF; cdr3_nt: TGTGCCATCAGTGAAGGGCGGGGCGTGCAGCCCCAGCATTTT
v_call: TRBV11-2; j_call: TRBJ2-3; clone_size: NA; d_call: TRBD2; cdr3_aa: CASNPTSGSADTQYF; cdr3_nt: TGTGCCAGCAACCCTACTAGCGGGAGTGCAGATACGCAGTATTTT
v_call: TRBV7-9; j_call: TRBJ1-1; clone_size: NA; d_call: NA; cdr3_aa: CASSLDRKIAEAFF; cdr3_nt: TGTGCCAGCAGCTTAGACAGGAAGATAGCTGAAGCTTTCTTT
v_call: TRBV5-1; j_call: TRBJ2-7; clone_size: NA; d_call: NA; cdr3_aa: CASSLGGDGEQYF; cdr3_nt: TGCGCCAGCAGCTTGGGGGGAGACGGCGAGCAGTACTTC
v_call: TRBV15; j_call: TRBJ2-7; clone_size: NA; d_call: NA; cdr3_aa: CATGTSFSYEQYF; cdr3_nt: TGTGCCACCGGGACTTCTTTTTCTTACGAGCAGTACTTC
v_call: TRBV19; j_call: TRBJ2-7; clone_size: NA; d_call: NA; cdr3_aa: CASSQQGVGGYEQYF; cdr3_nt: TGTGCCAGTAGCCAACAGGGGGTGGGGGGGTACGAGCAGTACTTC
v_call: TRBV13; j_call: TRBJ2-2; clone_size: NA; d_call: NA; cdr3_aa: CASSFSLLGVEELFF; cdr3_nt: TGTGCCAGCAGCTTCTCCTTACTCGGGGTGGAGGAGCTGTTTTTT
v_call: TRBV6-1; j_call: TRBJ2-1; clone_size: NA; d_call: NA; cdr3_aa: CASSEVGTVTYNEQFF; cdr3_nt: TGTGCCAGCAGTGAAGTTGGGACTGTGACCTACAATGAGCAGTTCTTC
v_call: TRBV19; j_call: TRBJ2-2; clone_size: once; d_call: NA; cdr3_aa: CASSSPLRTGELFF; cdr3_nt: TGTGCCAGTAGTTCCCCTTTGCGGACCGGGGAGCTGTTTTTT
v_call: TRBV19; j_call: TRBJ2-7; clone_size: once; d_call: NA; cdr3_aa: CASSALGTSYEQYF; cdr3_nt: TGTGCCAGTAGCGCCCTAGGTACCTCCTACGAGCAGTACTTC
v_call: TRBV7-6; j_call: TRBJ2-7; clone_size: once; d_call: NA; cdr3_aa: CASSLGPGEQYF; cdr3_nt: TGTGCCAGCAGCTTAGGGCCGGGCGAGCAGTACTTC
v_call: TRBV7-2; j_call: TRBJ2-1; clone_size: NA; d_call: TRBD2; cdr3_aa: CASSSPPGTSPFDEQFF; cdr3_nt: TGTGCCAGCAGCTCCCCTCCCGGGACTAGTCCATTCGATGAGCAGTTCTTC